This T cell receptor beta chain was retrieved from a study of blood T cell repertoires in COVID-19. The protocol was immunoSEQ multiplex PCR, while the TCRdb copy is restricted to in-frame clones and leaves out a portion. The repertoire holds approximately 250,000 clones, with 86% as singletons. Per the germline V gene, CDR1 is SGDLS and CDR2 is YYNGEE. V lost 1 base and J lost 1, with 9 bases in between. The CDR3 sequence is 15 residues long. The chain carries TRBV9 and TRBJ2-1; D is perhaps TRBD2 (5 bases). The source is a man aged 35 to 55 with active or convalescent COVID-19. The sample was peripheral blood. CDR3: CASSVSGGSYNEQFF. In DNA form, the CDR3 reads TGTGCCAGCAGCGTATCCGGAGGATCCTACAATGAGCAGTTCTTC.